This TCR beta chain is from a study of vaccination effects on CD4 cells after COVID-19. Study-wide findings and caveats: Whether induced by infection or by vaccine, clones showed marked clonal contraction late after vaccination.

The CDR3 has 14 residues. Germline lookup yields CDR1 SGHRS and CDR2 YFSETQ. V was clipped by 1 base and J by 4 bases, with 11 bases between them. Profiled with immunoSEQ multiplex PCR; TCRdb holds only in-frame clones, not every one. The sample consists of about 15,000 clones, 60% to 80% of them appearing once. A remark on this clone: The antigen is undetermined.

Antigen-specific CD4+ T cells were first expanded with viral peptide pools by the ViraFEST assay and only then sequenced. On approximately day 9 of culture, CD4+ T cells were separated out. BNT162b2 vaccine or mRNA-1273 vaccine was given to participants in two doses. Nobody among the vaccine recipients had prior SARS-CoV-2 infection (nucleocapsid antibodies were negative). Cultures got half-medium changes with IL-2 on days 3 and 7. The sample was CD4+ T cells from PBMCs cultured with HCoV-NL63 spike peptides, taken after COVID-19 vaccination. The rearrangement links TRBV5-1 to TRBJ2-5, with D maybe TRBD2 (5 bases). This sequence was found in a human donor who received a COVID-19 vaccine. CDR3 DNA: TGCGCCAGCAGCTTGACTAGTTATCGAGAGACCCAGTACTTC. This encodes CASSLTSYRETQYF.